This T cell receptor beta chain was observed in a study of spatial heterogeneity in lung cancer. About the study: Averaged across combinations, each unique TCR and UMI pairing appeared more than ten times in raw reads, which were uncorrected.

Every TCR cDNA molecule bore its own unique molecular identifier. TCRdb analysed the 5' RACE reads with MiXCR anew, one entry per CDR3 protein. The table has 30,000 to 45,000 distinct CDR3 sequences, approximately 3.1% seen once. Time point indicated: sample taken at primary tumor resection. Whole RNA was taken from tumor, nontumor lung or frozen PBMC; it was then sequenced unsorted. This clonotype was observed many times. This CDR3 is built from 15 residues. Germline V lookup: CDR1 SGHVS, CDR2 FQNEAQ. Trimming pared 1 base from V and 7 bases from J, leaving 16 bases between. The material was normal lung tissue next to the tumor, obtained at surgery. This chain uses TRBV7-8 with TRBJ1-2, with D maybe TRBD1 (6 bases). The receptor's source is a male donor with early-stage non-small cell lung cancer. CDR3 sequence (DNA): TGTGCCAGCAGCTTAGTCGGGGGCCTACTTCTTGGCTACACCTTC. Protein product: CASSLVGGLLLGYTF.